A single sample is the source of the 32 T cell receptor beta chains below, sequenced in a study of response to subunit inactivated influenza vaccine. TCRdb reanalysed the RT-PCR reads using MiXCR and keeps one entry per CDR3 protein. Of roughly 760,000 distinct CDR3 sequences in the sample, approximately 21% are singletons; the top ten hold roughly a tenth. Material: PBMCs from blood, obtained roughly 5 days after vaccination. These receptors all stem from a man between 50 and 59 years old who received an inactivated influenza vaccine.

There are a few counts of this clonotype. This chain links TRBV12-3 or TRBV12-4 with TRBJ1-3; tentative D call: TRBD1 (5 bases). The CDR3 runs to 14 residues. The germline V and J ends were trimmed by 11 bases and 4 bases, with 18 bases remaining between them. DNA of the CDR3: TGTGCCTACCTCTGGGGGGAAGGCGGAAACACCATATATTTT. This translates into CAYLWGEGGNTIYF.

At least ten counts were recorded for this clonotype. The gene calls are TRBV5-6 and TRBJ2-5; D perhaps matches TRBD2 (6 bases). Per germline, CDR1 SGHDT and CDR2 YYEEEE. Trimming took 4 bases from V and 4 from J, leaving 14 bases between them. The length of the CDR3 is 14 residues. The CDR3 loop reads CASSTRRDRETQYF. CDR3 bases: TGTGCCAGCAGCACTCGGCGGGACCGAGAGACCCAGTACTTC.

This clonotype was recorded at least ten times. The chain links TRBV5-1 to TRBJ2-1; a possible D gene is TRBD2 (6 bases). The CDR3 runs 15 residues. Trimming pared 5 bases from V and 3 bases from J, leaving 15 bases between. Germline V gene data show CDR1 as SGHRS and CDR2 as YFSETQ. The DNA of the CDR3 is TGCGCCAGCAGTAGGGTCGCGGGGAACTACAATGAGCAGTTCTTC. Translating it yields CASSRVAGNYNEQFF.

This clonotype occurred a few times. The gene calls are TRBV20-1 and TRBJ2-3; D might be TRBD1 or TRBD2, each matching 5 bases. CDR3 length: 15 residues. The germline V gene encodes CDR1 DFQATT and CDR2 SNEGSKA (reference sequence). V lost 1 base and J lost 7, with 18 bases in between. CDR3 region: CSARGQGRGSYTQYF. CDR3 coding DNA: TGCAGTGCTAGAGGGCAGGGTAGAGGGTCTTATACGCAGTATTTT.

There are a few counts of this clonotype. The rearrangement links TRBV9 to TRBJ2-2; D ambiguous. The germline V gene has CDR1 SGDLS and CDR2 YYNGEE. V was shortened by 0 bases and J by 3 bases, with 9 bases between the two germline ends. This CDR3 has 15 residues. As DNA, the CDR3 is TGTGCCAGCAGCGTAGCTTTTGGACACACCGGGGAGCTGTTTTTT. It yields the protein CASSVAFGHTGELFF.

The chain recombines TRBV11-2 with TRBJ2-1; perhaps TRBD1 as D (5 bases). The V gene lost 5 bases and the J gene lost 5 bases, with 19 bases spanning the gap. This CDR3 region has 16 residues. Germline V lookup: CDR1 SGHAT, CDR2 FQNNGV. CDR3 DNA: TGTGCCAGCAGCCCCAGGCGGACAAATGATAACAATGAGCAGTTCTTC. Translated: CASSPRRTNDNNEQFF.

This clonotype appeared a few times. The V gene is TRBV20-1, the J gene TRBJ2-1, with 7 bases identical to TRBD1. Looked up from germline, CDR1 is DFQATT and CDR2 is SNEGSKA (reference sequence). V was pared by 4 bases and J by 1 base, with 10 bases of the junction left unmatched. The CDR3 sequence is 16 residues long. For the CDR3, the DNA is TGCAGTGCTACAACCCGACAGGGCCTTTCCTACAATGAGCAGTTCTTC. Its protein is CSATTRQGLSYNEQFF.

The sample holds a few counts of this clonotype. The genes are TRBV6-5 and TRBJ1-5; TRBD1 might be the D (6 bases). This CDR3 is 14 amino acids long. V was clipped by 2 bases and J by 4 bases, with 9 bases between them. Germline CDR1 is MNHEY and CDR2 is SVGAGI. The CDR3 region is CASSYGGRNQPQHF. In nucleotides, the CDR3 is TGTGCCAGCAGTTACGGGGGGCGAAATCAGCCCCAGCATTTT.

This clonotype has a handful of counts. The rearrangement joins TRBV29-1 to TRBJ2-3; tentative D call: TRBD2 (7 bases). Germline CDR1 and CDR2: SQVTM and ANQGSEA. The CDR3 is 15 amino acids. The V end was cut by 0 bases, the J end by 6 bases, with 16 bases between. As DNA, the CDR3 is TGCAGCGTTGAAGATCCTTTGGGGGGGCGTGATACGCAGTATTTT. This codes for CSVEDPLGGRDTQYF.

This clonotype was observed a few times. This sequence joins TRBV7-2 and TRBJ2-3; possibly TRBD2 for D (5 bases). V was clipped by 1 base and J by 7 bases, with 18 bases between them. The V gene's germline CDR1 is SGHTA and CDR2 FQGNSA. The CDR3 covers 16 residues. For the CDR3, the DNA is TGTGCCAGCAGCTTAGTCCACGGGGAACCTTATTATACGCAGTATTTT. It yields the protein CASSLVHGEPYYTQYF.

Many counts were recorded for this clonotype. This rearrangement joins TRBV12-3 or TRBV12-4 to TRBJ2-2; D is undetermined. Trimming took 3 bases from V and 5 from J, leaving 13 bases between them. This CDR3 region has 15 residues. The CDR3 spells CASSLGVGSTGELFF. The CDR3 DNA follows: TGTGCCAGCAGTTTGGGCGTAGGATCTACCGGGGAGCTGTTTTTT.

This clonotype turned up a few times. The gene calls are TRBV6-1 and TRBJ2-1, with 10 bases lining up with TRBD1. V dropped 2 bases and J dropped 6; count of bases not matched to a gene: 4. The CDR3 is 15 residues long. Germline CDR1 is MNHNS and CDR2 is SASEGT. The CDR3 bases are TGTGCCAGCAGTGAATGGGGACAGGGGTCCAATGAGCAGTTCTTC. This codes for CASSEWGQGSNEQFF.

This clonotype occurred a few times. This chain uses TRBV20-1 with TRBJ2-4; D ambiguous. Germline CDR1 and CDR2: DFQATT and SNEGSKA (reference sequence). V dropped 0 bases and J dropped 0 bases, with 9 bases sitting between them. This CDR3 has 15 residues. In DNA, the CDR3 is TGCAGTGCTAGAGATCTGACTCTAGCCAAAAACATTCAGTACTTC. Translated: CSARDLTLAKNIQYF.

The chain has TRBV20-1 and TRBJ2-5; TRBD2 is a possible D gene (5 bases). V lost 0 bases, J lost 0 bases, and 8 bases lay in between. CDR3 length: 14 residues. Germline V gene data show CDR1 as DFQATT and CDR2 as SNEGSKA (reference sequence). This CDR3 is CSARDLRDQETQYF. CDR3 DNA sequence: TGCAGTGCTAGAGATCTGCGGGACCAAGAGACCCAGTACTTC.

At least ten counts were recorded for this clonotype. V usage is TRBV10-3 and J usage is TRBJ2-5, with 7 nucleotides matching TRBD1. The CDR3 is 13 amino acids. Germline assignment: CDR1 ENHRY and CDR2 SYGVKD. The V and J ends lost 5 bases and 1 base, in that order; junction bases with no gene match: 1. In DNA, the CDR3 is TGTGCCATCAGTAGGGACAGCCAAGAGACCCAGTACTTC. Protein product: CAISRDSQETQYF.

The J gene is TRBJ2-1, the V gene TRBV7-9, with TRBD1 matching 9 bases. Germline CDR1 SEHNR, CDR2 FQNEAQ (reference sequence). This CDR3 is built from 16 residues. Germline trimming cut 2 bases from V and 6 bases from J; bases unmatched to any gene: 8. The CDR3 bases are TGTGCCAGCAGCTTAAATCCCGGGACAGGGTCCAATGAGCAGTTCTTC. Its protein is CASSLNPGTGSNEQFF.

The rearrangement uses TRBV7-3 and TRBJ2-1, with 9 positions matching TRBD1. CDR1 SGHTA and CDR2 FQGTGA come from the germline V gene. The CDR3 covers 16 residues. V lost 5 bases and J lost 4; bases outside the gene matches: 9. The CDR3 spells CASSLLHRGQYNEQFF. DNA for the CDR3: TGTGCCAGCAGCCTTTTACACAGGGGGCAGTACAATGAGCAGTTCTTC.

This chain uses TRBV6-1 with TRBJ2-2; TRBD2 agrees at 8 bases. V dropped 5 bases and J dropped 3; count of bases not matched to a gene: 5. CDR1 and CDR2 (germline): MNHNS, SASEGT. The CDR3 has 15 amino acids. The CDR3 DNA reads as TGTGCCAGCAGTCGGGGGGGGGGTGACACCGGGGAGCTGTTTTTT. Protein product: CASSRGGGDTGELFF.

CDR3 protein: CSANLREGTQYF. CDR3 coding DNA: TGCAGTGCTAACCTGAGGGAGGGGACCCAGTACTTC. This sequence joins TRBV20-1 and TRBJ2-5, with 7 bases aligning to TRBD2. Germline values: CDR1 DFQATT, CDR2 SNEGSKA (reference sequence). The CDR3 consists of 12 residues. The J segment lost 7 bases and the V segment lost 4 bases, leaving 6 bases of the junction unmatched.

The chain joins TRBV6-1 to TRBJ1-5; D is unclear. Germline V gene lookup returns CDR1 MNHNS and CDR2 SASEGT. The CDR3 is made up of 16 amino acids. V dropped 0 bases and J dropped 4 bases, with 13 bases sitting between them. CDR3 in DNA: TGTGCCAGCAGTGAAGCGTTAAGTTCCCGGAATCAGCCCCAGCATTTT. Protein: CASSEALSSRNQPQHF.

This clonotype has a handful of counts. The rearrangement joins TRBV28 to TRBJ2-1; 11 positions agree with TRBD2. Trimming took 8 bases from V and 6 from J; bases not matched to a gene: 6. Germline CDR1 is MDHEN and CDR2 is SYDVKM. There are 14 residues in the CDR3. CDR3 DNA sequence: TGTGCCAGCGTGGGACTAGCGGCCATCAATGAGCAGTTCTTC. Translating it yields CASVGLAAINEQFF.

In its sample, this clonotype was seen many times. The chain links TRBV29-1 to TRBJ2-1; TRBD2 matches at 11 bases. The germline V gene encodes CDR1 SQVTM and CDR2 ANQGSEA. V shed 1 base, J shed 7 bases, and the junction held 0 bases outside the gene matches. CDR3 size: 13 residues. CDR3 nucleotides: TGCAGCGTTGAAGGGACTAGCGGGAATGAGCAGTTCTTC. Its protein is CSVEGTSGNEQFF.

This chain links TRBV4-3 with TRBJ2-1; 8 bases are a match to TRBD1. Germline loops: CDR1 LGHNA, CDR2 YSLEER. V was clipped by 4 bases and J by 5 bases; unmatched bases: 10. This CDR3 spans 16 amino acids. CDR3 sequence reads: CASSLAGGARNNEQFF. DNA of the CDR3: TGCGCCAGCAGCCTCGCAGGGGGCGCCCGGAACAATGAGCAGTTCTTC.

The chain carries TRBV28 and TRBJ1-4; 7 bases align to TRBD1. V gave up 5 bases and J gave up 4 bases; unmatched junction bases: 4. The CDR3 contains 14 residues. Per germline, CDR1 MDHEN and CDR2 SYDVKM. The DNA for the CDR3 is TGTGCCAGCAGTAATGGGACAGTTAATGAAAAACTGTTTTTT. This encodes CASSNGTVNEKLFF.

This clonotype was found a few times. The genes are TRBV5-6 and TRBJ1-3; D not certain. Per germline, CDR1 SGHDT and CDR2 YYEEEE. V was pared by 2 bases and J by 0 bases, with 3 bases between. The CDR3 consists of 13 residues. The CDR3 loop is CASSFGSGNTIYF. CDR3 sequence (DNA): TGTGCCAGCAGCTTCGGCTCTGGAAACACCATATATTTT.

Many counts were recorded for this clonotype. The V call is TRBV10-3, the J call TRBJ2-7; no firm D call. Germline assignment: CDR1 ENHRY and CDR2 SYGVKD. CDR3 size: 12 residues. The V end was cut by 0 bases, the J end by 4 bases, with 4 bases between. The DNA for the CDR3 is TGTGCCATCAGTGAGTCGAATTACGAGCAGTACTTC. This encodes CAISESNYEQYF.

This clonotype turned up a few times. The chain employs TRBV20-1 and TRBJ2-5, with a tentative D call TRBD2 (6 bases). The V end was cut by 2 bases, the J end by 5 bases, with 15 bases between. In germline, CDR1 is DFQATT, CDR2 SNEGSKA (reference sequence). This CDR3 spans 14 amino acids. CDR3 region: CSARPPRGWETQYF. The CDR3 bases are TGCAGTGCTAGACCGCCACGGGGGTGGGAGACCCAGTACTTC.

The V gene is TRBV12-3 or TRBV12-4, the J gene TRBJ1-4; D is uncertain. Trimming stripped 5 bases from V and 11 bases from J, with 12 bases between. The length of the CDR3 is 12 residues. As DNA, the CDR3 is TGTGCCAGCAGTCCCGGGCGGCGGAAACTGTTTTTT. It specifies CASSPGRRKLFF.

The chain joins TRBV6-1 to TRBJ2-1, with D unresolved. The CDR3 totals 13 residues. V dropped 8 bases and J dropped 5 bases, with 13 bases sitting between them. Germline V CDR1 and CDR2: MNHNS, SASEGT. CDR3 sequence reads: CASGQNVNNEQFF. DNA of the CDR3: TGTGCCAGCGGGCAGAATGTAAACAATGAGCAGTTCTTC.

This clonotype appeared a few times. V usage is TRBV29-1 and J usage is TRBJ1-4; no reliable D call. CDR3 length equals 14 residues. The germline V gene has CDR1 SQVTM and CDR2 ANQGSEA. Between the trimmed V and J ends, which lost 4 bases and 8 bases, there was a span of 17 bases. DNA of the CDR3: TGCAGCGTTGTTAACCGGGCCCAAGGGGAAAAACTGTTTTTT. Translating it yields CSVVNRAQGEKLFF.

In its sample, this clonotype was seen a few times. In DNA form, the CDR3 reads TGTGCCAGCAGCTTGTCCTTCGCGGGAGTAGGGGAGACCCAGTACTTC. Its protein product is CASSLSFAGVGETQYF. The chain joins TRBV5-5 to TRBJ2-5; TRBD2 matches 7 bases. The V and J ends lost 1 base and 5 bases, in that order; junction bases with no gene match: 11. The CDR3 extends over 16 amino acids. In germline, CDR1 is SGHKS, CDR2 YYEKEE (reference sequence).

This clonotype appeared a few times. V is TRBV12-3 or TRBV12-4 and J is TRBJ1-4; 7 nucleotides line up with TRBD1. CDR3 length: 15 residues. The trim removed 6 bases at V and 0 bases at J, leaving 4 bases unmatched. The CDR3 loop reads CASRPGTATNEKLFF. CDR3 in DNA: TGTGCCAGCAGGCCCGGGACAGCAACTAATGAAAAACTGTTTTTT.